The 2 T cell receptor beta chains below come from one sample, sequenced in a study of beta chain features in type 1 diabetes. As every portion of the isolated RNA was reverse transcribed, the sequencing read expressed TCRB transcripts. The table came from immunoSEQ multiplex PCR; TCRdb's copy has only in-frame clones and leaves some out. The profile shows 220,000 or so clones, about 63% of them singletons. Sequences were obtained from naive CD4+ T cells from blood. These receptors were obtained from a man aged 30 to 45 in good health.

The rearrangement links TRBV30 to TRBJ1-6; D perhaps matches TRBD1 (6 bases). Germline CDR1 and CDR2: GTSNPN and SVGIG (reference sequence). The CDR3 covers 14 residues. V shed 2 bases and J shed 4 bases, with 9 bases lying between them. The CDR3 region is CAWSTRGYNSPLHF. In DNA form, the CDR3 reads TGTGCCTGGAGTACCAGGGGATATAATTCACCCCTCCACTTT.

The genes are TRBV29-1 and TRBJ2-5; 14 bases match TRBD2. Germline trimming cut 4 bases from V and 5 bases from J; bases unmatched to any gene: 3. The CDR3 covers 14 residues. Germline V gene data show CDR1 as SQVTM and CDR2 as ANQGSEA. CDR3 nucleotide sequence: TGCAGCGTTGCGACTAGCGGGAGGGATGAGACCCAGTACTTC. This sequence encodes CSVATSGRDETQYF. Combining the CDR3 with reference TRBV29-1 and TRBJ2-5 gives the whole variable domain SAVISQKPSRDICQRGTSLTIQCQVDSQVTMMFWYRQQPGQSLTLIATANQGSEATYESGFVIDKFPISRPNLTFSTLTVSNMSPEDSSIYLCSVATSGRDETQYFGPGTRLLVL.